Listed below are T cell receptor beta chains from one sample, sequenced in a study of OX40 agonist ivuxolimab in advanced cancers. The method was immunoSEQ multiplex PCR; TCRdb's version includes in-frame clones alone and lacks a portion of them. This sample has roughly 93,000 clones, with about 90% found just once. Material: CD4+ or CD8+ T cells sorted from blood, obtained in a trial of the OX40 agonist ivuxolimab. These receptors originate from an adult with an advanced solid tumor such as melanoma, head and neck, liver or kidney cancer. The CDR3 runs from the conserved cysteine through the conserved F or W. The order of the fields is D gene, J gene, CDR3 length, V gene, CDR3 protein. D genes are given only for firm matches.

d_gene: TRBD1; j_gene: TRBJ2-1; len: 14; v_gene: TRBV6-5; CDR3aa: CASSLGTGGDEQFF
d_gene: TRBD1; j_gene: TRBJ1-3; len: 15; v_gene: TRBV6-5; CDR3aa: CASRRQGAPGNTIYF
d_gene: .; j_gene: TRBJ2-6; len: 16; v_gene: TRBV7-3; CDR3aa: CASSPDPSSGANVLTF
d_gene: .; j_gene: TRBJ1-5; len: 10; v_gene: TRBV15; CDR3aa: CGAGNQPQHF
d_gene: TRBD1; j_gene: TRBJ2-5; len: 18; v_gene: TRBV9; CDR3aa: CASSVGTGSISYQETQYF
d_gene: TRBD2; j_gene: TRBJ2-5; len: 13; v_gene: TRBV11-2; CDR3aa: CASSQLAGETQYF
d_gene: .; j_gene: TRBJ2-7; len: 15; v_gene: TRBV6-5; CDR3aa: CASGPGTTKTYEQYF
d_gene: .; j_gene: TRBJ2-1; len: 15; v_gene: TRBV11-2; CDR3aa: CASSLKLSSYNEQFF
d_gene: .; j_gene: TRBJ2-1; len: 17; v_gene: TRBV5-1; CDR3aa: CASSLGGGSPSYNEQFF
d_gene: .; j_gene: TRBJ2-3; len: 16; v_gene: TRBV21-1; CDR3aa: CASSKTGTTHTDTQYF
d_gene: .; j_gene: TRBJ2-7; len: 14; v_gene: TRBV7-2; CDR3aa: CASSRQGGSYEQYF
d_gene: .; j_gene: TRBJ2-5; len: 13; v_gene: TRBV4-2; CDR3aa: CASSQDYKETQYF
d_gene: .; j_gene: TRBJ2-7; len: 13; v_gene: TRBV18; CDR3aa: CASSPPQGYEQYF
d_gene: TRBD2; j_gene: TRBJ2-1; len: 15; v_gene: TRBV11-1; CDR3aa: CASSLRLAGVREQFF
d_gene: TRBD2; j_gene: TRBJ2-1; len: 20; v_gene: TRBV10-1; CDR3aa: CASSLTGTSGRAPSYNEQFF
d_gene: .; j_gene: TRBJ1-3; len: 17; v_gene: TRBV7-6; CDR3aa: CASSLVSRRSSGNTIYF
d_gene: TRBD2; j_gene: TRBJ2-5; len: 15; v_gene: TRBV5-1; CDR3aa: CASSNMTSGRTRQYF
d_gene: TRBD1; j_gene: TRBJ2-3; len: 12; v_gene: TRBV5-1; CDR3aa: CASSLGTGEAYF
d_gene: TRBD2; j_gene: TRBJ2-2; len: 16; v_gene: TRBV2; CDR3aa: CASSEQGSGTTGELFF